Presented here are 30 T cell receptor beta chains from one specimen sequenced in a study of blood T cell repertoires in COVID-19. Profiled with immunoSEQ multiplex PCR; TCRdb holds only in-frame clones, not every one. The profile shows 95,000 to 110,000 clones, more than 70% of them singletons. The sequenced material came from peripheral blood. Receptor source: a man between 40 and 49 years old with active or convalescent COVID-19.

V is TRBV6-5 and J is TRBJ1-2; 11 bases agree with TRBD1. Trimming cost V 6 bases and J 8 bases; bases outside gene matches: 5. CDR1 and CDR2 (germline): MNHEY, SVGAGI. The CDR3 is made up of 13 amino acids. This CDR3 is CASRPWTGGGYTF. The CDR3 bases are TGTGCCAGCAGGCCCTGGACAGGGGGCGGCTACACCTTC.

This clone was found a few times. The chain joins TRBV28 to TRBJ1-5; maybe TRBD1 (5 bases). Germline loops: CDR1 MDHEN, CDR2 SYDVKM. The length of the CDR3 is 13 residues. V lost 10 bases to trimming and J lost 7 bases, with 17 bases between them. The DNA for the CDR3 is TGTGCCATAAACCTAGGGCGGGGGCAGCCCCAGCATTTT. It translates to CAINLGRGQPQHF.

The CDR3, as DNA: TGCGCCAGCAGCAGGCGACAGGGAGACGAGCAGTACTTC. It encodes CASSRRQGDEQYF. This chain uses TRBV5-1 with TRBJ2-7; 7 positions agree with TRBD1. There are 13 residues in the CDR3. Germline CDR1 reads SGHRS; CDR2 reads YFSETQ. The trim removed 4 bases at V and 5 bases at J, leaving 6 bases unmatched.

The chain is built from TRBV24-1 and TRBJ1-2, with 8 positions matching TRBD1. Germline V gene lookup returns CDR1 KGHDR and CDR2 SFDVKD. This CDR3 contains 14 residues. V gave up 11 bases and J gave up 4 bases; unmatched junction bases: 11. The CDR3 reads CASSAGTGLYGYTF. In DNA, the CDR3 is TGTGCCAGCTCGGCCGGGACAGGCCTCTATGGCTACACCTTC.

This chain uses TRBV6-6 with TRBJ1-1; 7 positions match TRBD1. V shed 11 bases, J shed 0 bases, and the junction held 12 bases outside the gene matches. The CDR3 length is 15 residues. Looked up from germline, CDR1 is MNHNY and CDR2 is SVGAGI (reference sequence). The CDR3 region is CALRSQTGMNTEAFF. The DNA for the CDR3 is TGTGCCTTACGTTCTCAGACAGGGATGAACACTGAAGCTTTCTTT.

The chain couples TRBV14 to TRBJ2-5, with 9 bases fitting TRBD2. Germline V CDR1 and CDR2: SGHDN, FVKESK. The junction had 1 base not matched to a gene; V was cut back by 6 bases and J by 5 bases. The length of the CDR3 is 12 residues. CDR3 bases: TGTGCCAGCAGAGGACTAGCGGAGACCCAGTACTTC. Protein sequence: CASRGLAETQYF.

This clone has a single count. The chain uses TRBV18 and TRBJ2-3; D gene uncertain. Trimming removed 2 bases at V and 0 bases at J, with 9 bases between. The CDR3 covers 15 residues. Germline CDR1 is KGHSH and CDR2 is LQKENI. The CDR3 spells CASSPSATSTDTQYF. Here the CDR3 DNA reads TGTGCCAGCTCACCATCAGCGACTAGCACAGATACGCAGTATTTT.

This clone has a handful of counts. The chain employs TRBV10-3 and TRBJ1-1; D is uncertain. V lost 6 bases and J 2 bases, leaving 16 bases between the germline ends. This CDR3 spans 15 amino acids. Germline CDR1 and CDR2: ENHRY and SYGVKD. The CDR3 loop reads CAIRDTSRDNTEAFF. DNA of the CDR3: TGTGCCATCAGAGACACCTCGAGGGATAACACTGAAGCTTTCTTT.

The CDR3 DNA reads as TGTGCCAGCAGCTTATCCTCAGGGGCTAACAATCAGCCCCAGCATTTT. Protein sequence: CASSLSSGANNQPQHF. The chain joins TRBV7-2 to TRBJ1-5, with D perhaps matching TRBD1 (6 bases). V lost 2 bases and J 3 bases, leaving 14 bases between the germline ends. Germline V gives CDR1 SGHTA, CDR2 FQGNSA. The CDR3 has 16 residues.

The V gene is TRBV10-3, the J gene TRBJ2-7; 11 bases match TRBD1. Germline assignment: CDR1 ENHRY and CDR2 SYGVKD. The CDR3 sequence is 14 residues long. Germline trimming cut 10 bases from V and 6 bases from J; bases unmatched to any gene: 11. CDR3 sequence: CATLPGTGGSEQYF. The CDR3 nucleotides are TGTGCCACCCTCCCCGGGACAGGGGGAAGCGAGCAGTACTTC.

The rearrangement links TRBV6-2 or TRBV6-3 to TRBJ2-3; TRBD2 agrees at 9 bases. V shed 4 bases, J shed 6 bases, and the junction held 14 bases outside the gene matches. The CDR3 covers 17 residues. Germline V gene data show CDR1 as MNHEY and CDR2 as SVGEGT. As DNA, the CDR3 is TGTGCCAGCAGTTTCGACGCGGGAGGGCCCTCGTGGGATACGCAGTATTTT. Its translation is CASSFDAGGPSWDTQYF.

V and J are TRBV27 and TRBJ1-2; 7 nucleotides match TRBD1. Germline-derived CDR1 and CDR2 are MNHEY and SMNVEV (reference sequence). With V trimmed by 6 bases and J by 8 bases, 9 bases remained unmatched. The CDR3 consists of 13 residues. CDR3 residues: CASSLTGQQGYTF. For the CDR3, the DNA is TGTGCCAGCAGCCTAACGGGACAGCAAGGCTACACCTTC.

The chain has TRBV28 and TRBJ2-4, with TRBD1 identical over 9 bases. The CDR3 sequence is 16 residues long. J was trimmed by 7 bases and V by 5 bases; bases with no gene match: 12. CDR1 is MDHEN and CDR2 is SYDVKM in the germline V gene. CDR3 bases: TGTGCCAGCAGTCCCTTAGGGACAGGGAGAACGAACATTCAGTACTTC. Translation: CASSPLGTGRTNIQYF. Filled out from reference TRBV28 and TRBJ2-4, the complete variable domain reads DVKVTQSSRYLVKRTGEKVFLECVQDMDHENMFWYRQDPGLGLRLIYFSYDVKMKEKGDIPEGYSVSREKKERFSLILESASTNQTSMYLCASSPLGTGRTNIQYFGAGTRLSVL.

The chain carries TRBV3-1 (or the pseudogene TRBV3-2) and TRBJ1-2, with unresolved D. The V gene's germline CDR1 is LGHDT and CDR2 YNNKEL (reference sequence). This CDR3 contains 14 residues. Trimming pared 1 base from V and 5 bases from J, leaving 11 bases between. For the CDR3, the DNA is TGTGCCAGCAGCCAAGGCGGGAGACGGTATGGCTACACCTTC. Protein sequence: CASSQGGRRYGYTF.

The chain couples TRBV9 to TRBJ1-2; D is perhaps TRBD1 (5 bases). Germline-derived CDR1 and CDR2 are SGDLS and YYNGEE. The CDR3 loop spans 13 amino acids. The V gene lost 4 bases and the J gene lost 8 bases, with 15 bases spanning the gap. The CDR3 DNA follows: TGTGCCAGCAGCACGAGAGAATCAGGGGGCTACACCTTC. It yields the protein CASSTRESGGYTF. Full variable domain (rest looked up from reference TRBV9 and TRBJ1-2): DSGVTQTPKHLITATGQRVTLRCSPRSGDLSVYWYQQSLDQGLQFLIQYYNGEERAKGNILERFSAQQFPDLHSELNLSSLELGDSALYFCASSTRESGGYTFGSGTRLTVV.

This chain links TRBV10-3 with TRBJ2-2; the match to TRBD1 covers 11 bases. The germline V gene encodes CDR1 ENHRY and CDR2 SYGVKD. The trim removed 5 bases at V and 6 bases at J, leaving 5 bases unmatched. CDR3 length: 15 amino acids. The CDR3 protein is CAISSDRGRAGELFF. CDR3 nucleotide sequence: TGTGCCATCAGTTCGGACAGGGGGCGGGCCGGGGAGCTGTTTTTT.

The CDR3 bases are TGTGCCAGCAGCCCCCCTTTTACAGATACGCAGTATTTT. This sequence encodes CASSPPFTDTQYF. The chain employs TRBV7-3 and TRBJ2-3; D is uncertain. CDR1 and CDR2 from the germline V gene are SGHTA and FQGTGA. This CDR3 spans 13 amino acids. Trimming took 5 bases from V and 3 from J, leaving 9 bases between them.

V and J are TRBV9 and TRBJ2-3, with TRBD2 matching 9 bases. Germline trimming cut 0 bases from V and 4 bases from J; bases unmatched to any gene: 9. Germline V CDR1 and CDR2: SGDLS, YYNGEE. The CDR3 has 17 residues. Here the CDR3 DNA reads TGTGCCAGCAGCGTAGAGTCTCGCGGGAGGGGGGCAGATACGCAGTATTTT. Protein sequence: CASSVESRGRGADTQYF.

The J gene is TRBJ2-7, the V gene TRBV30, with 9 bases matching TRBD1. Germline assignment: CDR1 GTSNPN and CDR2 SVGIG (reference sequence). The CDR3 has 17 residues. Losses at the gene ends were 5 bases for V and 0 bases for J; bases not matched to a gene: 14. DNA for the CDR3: TGTGCCTGGGGAGGCGGGACAGGGAATACCTTCTCCTACGAGCAGTACTTC. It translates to CAWGGGTGNTFSYEQYF. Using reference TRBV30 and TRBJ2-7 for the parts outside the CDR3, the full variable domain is SQTIHQWPATLVQPVGSPLSLECTVEGTSNPNLYWYRQAAGRGLQLLFYSVGIGQISSEVPQNLSASRPQDRQFILSSKKLLLSDSGFYLCAWGGGTGNTFSYEQYFGPGTRLTVT.

The CDR3 here is CASSYTADTYEQYF. CDR3 in DNA: TGTGCCAGCAGTTATACCGCGGACACCTACGAGCAGTACTTC. The chain recombines TRBV27 with TRBJ2-7; possibly TRBD1 for D (5 bases). The CDR3 is 14 amino acids. The germline CDR1 and CDR2 sequences are MNHEY and SMNVEV (reference sequence). V lost 4 bases to trimming and J lost 2 bases, with 12 bases between them.

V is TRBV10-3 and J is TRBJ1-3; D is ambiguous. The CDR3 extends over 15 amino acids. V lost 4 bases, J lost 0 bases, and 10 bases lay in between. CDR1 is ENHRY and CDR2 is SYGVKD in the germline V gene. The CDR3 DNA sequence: TGTGCCATCAGTGGGACTACCAGCTCTGGAAACACCATATATTTT. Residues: CAISGTTSSGNTIYF.

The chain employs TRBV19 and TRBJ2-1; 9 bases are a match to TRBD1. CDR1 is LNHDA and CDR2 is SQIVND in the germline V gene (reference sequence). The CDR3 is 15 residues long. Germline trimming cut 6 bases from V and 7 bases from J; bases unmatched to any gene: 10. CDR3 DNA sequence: TGTGCCAGTAGGACGGGGGGACAGGGTAATAATGAGCAGTTCTTC. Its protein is CASRTGGQGNNEQFF.

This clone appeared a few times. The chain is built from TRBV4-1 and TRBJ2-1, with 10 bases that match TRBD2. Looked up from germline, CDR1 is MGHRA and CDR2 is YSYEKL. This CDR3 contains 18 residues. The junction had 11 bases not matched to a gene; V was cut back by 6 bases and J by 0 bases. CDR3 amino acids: CASRPIAGGLSSYNEQFF. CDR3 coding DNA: TGCGCCAGCAGGCCCATAGCGGGAGGCCTTAGCTCCTACAATGAGCAGTTCTTC.

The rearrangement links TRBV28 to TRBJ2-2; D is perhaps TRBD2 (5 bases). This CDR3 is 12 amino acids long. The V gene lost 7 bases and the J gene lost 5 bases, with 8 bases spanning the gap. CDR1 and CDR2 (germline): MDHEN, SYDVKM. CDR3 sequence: CASKTGTGELFF. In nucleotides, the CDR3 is TGTGCCAGCAAGACGGGAACCGGGGAGCTGTTTTTT.

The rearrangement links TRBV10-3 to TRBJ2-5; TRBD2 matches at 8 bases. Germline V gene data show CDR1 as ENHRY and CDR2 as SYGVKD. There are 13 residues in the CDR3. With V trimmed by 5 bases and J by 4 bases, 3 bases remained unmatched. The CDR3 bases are TGTGCCATCAGTTGGCTAGCGGGAGAGACCCAGTACTTC. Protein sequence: CAISWLAGETQYF.

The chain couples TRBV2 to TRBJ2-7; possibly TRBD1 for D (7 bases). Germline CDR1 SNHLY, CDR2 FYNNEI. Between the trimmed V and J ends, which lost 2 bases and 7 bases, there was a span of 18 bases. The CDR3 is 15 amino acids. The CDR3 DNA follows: TGTGCCAGCAGTGAATTTGGAGGGGGCAGAGAAGAGCAGTACTTC. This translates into CASSEFGGGREEQYF.

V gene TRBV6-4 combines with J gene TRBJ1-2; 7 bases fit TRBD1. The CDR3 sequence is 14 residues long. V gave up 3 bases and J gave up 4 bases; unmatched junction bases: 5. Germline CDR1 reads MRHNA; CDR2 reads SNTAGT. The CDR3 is CASSDLQGPYGYTF. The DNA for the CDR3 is TGTGCCAGCAGTGATCTACAGGGGCCCTATGGCTACACCTTC.

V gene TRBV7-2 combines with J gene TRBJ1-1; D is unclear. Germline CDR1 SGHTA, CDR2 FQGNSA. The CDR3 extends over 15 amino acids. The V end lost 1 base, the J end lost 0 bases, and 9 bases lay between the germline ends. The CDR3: CASSLVGNMNTEAFF. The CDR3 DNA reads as TGTGCCAGCAGCTTAGTCGGGAATATGAACACTGAAGCTTTCTTT.

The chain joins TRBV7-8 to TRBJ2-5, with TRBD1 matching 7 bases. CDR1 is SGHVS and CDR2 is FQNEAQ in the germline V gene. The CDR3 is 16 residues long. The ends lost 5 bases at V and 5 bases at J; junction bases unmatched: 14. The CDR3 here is CASSPRTGEGWETQYF. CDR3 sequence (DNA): TGTGCCAGCAGCCCGAGGACAGGCGAGGGGTGGGAGACCCAGTACTTC. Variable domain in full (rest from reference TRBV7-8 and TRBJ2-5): GAGVSQSPRYKVAKRGQDVALRCDPISGHVSLFWYQQALGQGPEFLTYFQNEAQLDKSGLPSDRFFAERPEGSVSTLKIQRTQQEDSAVYLCASSPRTGEGWETQYFGPGTRLLVL.

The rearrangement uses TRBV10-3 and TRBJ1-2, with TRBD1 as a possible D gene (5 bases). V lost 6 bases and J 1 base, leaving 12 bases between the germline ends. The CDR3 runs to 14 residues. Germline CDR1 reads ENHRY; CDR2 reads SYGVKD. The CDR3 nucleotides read TGTGCCATCAGCCCAGGGCAGGGTAACTATGGCTACACCTTC. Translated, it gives CAISPGQGNYGYTF.